A single sample gave rise to the 24 T cell receptor beta chains below, sequenced in a study of blood T cells in healthy people across ages. A second PCR of about 7 to 11 cycles used a sample-barcoded 5' primer and a J-beta primer mix. TCRdb ran MiXCR on the 5' RACE reads and lists one entry per CDR3 protein. This repertoire shows about 730,000 distinct CDR3 sequences, roughly 44% found once; its top ten account for 20% to 25%. Sequenced material: blood. These receptors were taken from a woman aged 55 to 70 in good health.

The chain joins TRBV11-2 to TRBJ2-1; D may be TRBD1 or TRBD2 (6 bases each). V was shortened by 0 bases and J by 10 bases, with 13 bases between the two germline ends. The CDR3 has 14 amino acids. CDR1 is SGHAT and CDR2 is FQNNGV in the germline V gene. The CDR3 spells CASSLDRGDGEQFF. The CDR3 DNA reads as TGTGCCAGCAGCTTAGATAGGGGGGACGGCGAGCAGTTCTTC.

This clonotype appeared a single time. This chain links TRBV4-3 with TRBJ2-4, with TRBD1 identical over 9 bases. The length of the CDR3 is 15 residues. The junction had 10 bases not matched to a gene; V was cut back by 4 bases and J by 9 bases. Germline V gene sequence: CDR1 LGHNA, CDR2 YSLEER. The CDR3 is CASSPLPGTGSIQYF. As DNA, the CDR3 is TGCGCCAGCAGCCCCTTGCCCGGGACAGGGTCCATTCAGTACTTC.

This clonotype turned up a few times. The chain carries TRBV3-1 and TRBJ2-7, with 13 nucleotides matching TRBD2. Germline V gene sequence: CDR1 LGHDT, CDR2 YNNKEL (reference sequence). Germline trimming cut 3 bases from V and 3 bases from J; bases unmatched to any gene: 8. This CDR3 contains 17 residues. As DNA, the CDR3 is TGTGCCAGCAGCCACTCTCCTGGGACTAGCGGGAACTACGAGCAGTACTTC. Its translation is CASSHSPGTSGNYEQYF.

This clonotype was detected a few times. The rearrangement joins TRBV28 to TRBJ2-5, with TRBD1 matching over 8 bases. From germline, CDR1 is MDHEN and CDR2 SYDVKM. V gave up 7 bases and J gave up 1 base; unmatched junction bases: 8. The CDR3 sequence is 15 residues long. DNA for the CDR3: TGTGCCAGCATTCTCCCCGGACAGGGCCAAGAGACCCAGTACTTC. Encoded protein: CASILPGQGQETQYF.

J is TRBJ1-2 and V is TRBV15, with a possible D match to TRBD1 (5 bases). Germline V CDR1 and CDR2: LNHNV, YYDKDF (reference sequence). V dropped 0 bases and J dropped 6 bases, with 23 bases sitting between them. The CDR3 totals 18 residues. The CDR3 DNA reads as TGTGCCACCAGCAGAGATCTCCCGACGGCCCTCAAAGGGGATGGCTACACCTTC. It specifies CATSRDLPTALKGDGYTF. The complete variable domain, with remaining parts taken from reference TRBV15 and TRBJ1-2, reads DAMVIQNPRYQVTQFGKPVTLSCSQTLNHNVMYWYQQKSSQAPKLLFHYYDKDFNNEADTPDNFQSRRPNTSFCFLDIRSPGLGDTAMYLCATSRDLPTALKGDGYTFGSGTRLTVV.

There are a few counts of this clonotype. The V call is TRBV3-1, the J call TRBJ2-7; 8 bases fit TRBD1. The V segment lost 3 bases and the J segment 6 bases; nucleotides outside the gene matches: 4. The CDR3 runs to 13 residues. In germline, CDR1 is LGHDT, CDR2 YNNKEL (reference sequence). CDR3 nucleotides: TGTGCCAGCAGCCAGGACAGGGTCTCCGAGCAGTACTTC. It codes for CASSQDRVSEQYF.

This clonotype appeared many times. The J gene is TRBJ2-7, the V gene TRBV3-1, with unresolved D. Per germline, CDR1 LGHDT and CDR2 YNNKEL (reference sequence). The CDR3 is 13 amino acids. Trimming shortened V by 4 bases and J by 4 bases, and 11 bases separated the two germline ends. The CDR3 DNA is TGTGCCAGCAGCCCTGCACAACCTTACGAGCAGTACTTC. It codes for CASSPAQPYEQYF.

About this clonotype: The germline gene is not matched at one end of the junction; a read error may be the cause. The gene calls are TRBV27 and TRBJ1-2; D is undetermined. The CDR3 runs 15 residues. Germline lookup yields CDR1 MNHEY and CDR2 SMNVEV (reference sequence). The CDR3 is CAGSLYSNPYYGYTF. CDR3 DNA sequence: TGTGCCGGCAGTTTGTACAGTAATCCCTATTATGGCTACACCTTC.

The V gene is TRBV4-3, the J gene TRBJ1-2; TRBD1 is a possible D gene (5 bases). Germline-derived CDR1 and CDR2 are LGHNA and YSLEER. CDR3 length: 14 residues. Trimming removed 1 base from V and 8 bases from J, with 14 bases in between. CDR3 protein: CASSQAGRPAGYTF. CDR3 DNA: TGCGCCAGCAGCCAAGCGGGACGGCCAGCCGGCTACACCTTC.

This clonotype was seen just once. The V call is TRBV20-1, the J call TRBJ2-2; tentatively, D is TRBD2 (6 bases). V was clipped by 7 bases and J by 6 bases, with 15 bases between them. The germline V gene has CDR1 DFQATT and CDR2 SNEGSKA (reference sequence). The CDR3 is made up of 13 amino acids. CDR3 nucleotides: TGCAGTGTAGAGACTAGATCTGCCGGGGAGCTGTTTTTT. Protein sequence: CSVETRSAGELFF.

The rearrangement links TRBV6-2 or TRBV6-3 to TRBJ1-5; TRBD1 is a possible D gene (6 bases). Germline lookup yields CDR1 MNHEY and CDR2 SVGEGT. V dropped 2 bases and J dropped 4 bases, with 21 bases sitting between them. The CDR3 totals 18 residues. CDR3 nucleotide sequence: TGTGCCAGCAGTTACGGAGCGTTTTTACAGGGTGGAAATCAGCCCCAGCATTTT. This gives the protein CASSYGAFLQGGNQPQHF.

This chain uses TRBV5-1 with TRBJ1-5; D is unclear. V was shortened by 0 bases and J by 3 bases, with 10 bases between the two germline ends. CDR1 and CDR2 from the germline V gene are SGHRS and YFSETQ. The CDR3 loop spans 15 amino acids. CDR3 sequence: CASSLAGVANQPQHF. The DNA of the CDR3 is TGCGCCAGCAGCTTGGCGGGCGTCGCCAATCAGCCCCAGCATTTT. Full variable domain (outside the CDR3, taken from reference TRBV5-1 and TRBJ1-5): KAGVTQTPRYLIKTRGQQVTLSCSPISGHRSVSWYQQTPGQGLQFLFEYFSETQRNKGNFPGRFSGRQFSNSRSEMNVSTLELGDSALYLCASSLAGVANQPQHFGDGTRLSIL.

The sample holds a few counts of this clonotype. The chain has TRBV10-3 and TRBJ2-7, with 7 bases fitting TRBD1. V trimming: 5 bases; J trimming: 2 bases; junction bases outside the gene matches: 6. This CDR3 has 14 residues. Germline V gene lookup returns CDR1 ENHRY and CDR2 SYGVKD. The CDR3 here is CAISSRQGTYEQYF. The CDR3 DNA reads as TGTGCCATCAGTTCAAGACAGGGTACCTACGAGCAGTACTTC.

The rearrangement links TRBV5-1 to TRBJ2-3; 9 bases are a match to TRBD2. Germline assignment: CDR1 SGHRS and CDR2 YFSETQ. V lost 3 bases to trimming and J lost 2 bases; unmatched junction nucleotides: 4. The CDR3 loop spans 15 amino acids. CDR3 DNA sequence: TGCGCCAGCAGCTCGCCTAGCGGGACCACAGATACGCAGTATTTT. Translated: CASSSPSGTTDTQYF.

This clonotype was recorded a few times. The J gene is TRBJ2-7, the V gene TRBV7-3; D is perhaps TRBD1 (6 bases). The CDR3 length is 14 residues. Germline CDR1 SGHTA, CDR2 FQGTGA. V was shortened by 5 bases and J by 3 bases, with 14 bases between the two germline ends. The CDR3 sequence: CASSAPGQFYEQYF. In nucleotides, the CDR3 is TGTGCCAGCAGCGCTCCGGGACAATTCTACGAGCAGTACTTC.

V and J are TRBV20-1 and TRBJ2-2; 8 positions match TRBD1. The CDR3 contains 12 residues. CDR1 and CDR2 (germline): DFQATT, SNEGSKA (reference sequence). Trimming cost V 6 bases and J 7 bases; bases outside gene matches: 4. Written as DNA, the CDR3 is TGCAGTGCCGAACAGGGGGACGGGGAGCTGTTTTTT. Amino acid sequence: CSAEQGDGELFF.

CDR3 DNA sequence: TGCAGCGTTGTTAGAGTCGCAGATACGCAGTATTTT. Translated, it gives CSVVRVADTQYF. The rearrangement links TRBV29-1 to TRBJ2-3; D call uncertain. V lost 4 bases and J lost 4, with 9 bases in between. Germline V CDR1 and CDR2: SQVTM, ANQGSEA. This CDR3 has 12 amino acids.

This clonotype was detected a few times. The chain joins TRBV5-1 to TRBJ2-7; 8 bases align to TRBD2. Germline lookup yields CDR1 SGHRS and CDR2 YFSETQ. The CDR3 is 15 amino acids. V lost 3 bases to trimming and J lost 2 bases; unmatched junction nucleotides: 7. CDR3 sequence reads: CASSWGGGRPYEQYF. CDR3 DNA sequence: TGCGCCAGCAGCTGGGGAGGCGGGAGGCCCTACGAGCAGTACTTC.

The J gene is TRBJ1-1, the V gene TRBV7-3; D call uncertain. Trimming removed 6 bases at V and 2 bases at J, with 10 bases between. This CDR3 region has 13 residues. From germline, CDR1 is SGHTA and CDR2 FQGTGA. This CDR3 is CASREQSNTEAFF. The CDR3 DNA sequence: TGTGCCAGCAGGGAACAGTCCAACACTGAAGCTTTCTTT.

The rearrangement uses TRBV20-1 and TRBJ1-2, with D possibly TRBD1 on 5 matching bases. This CDR3 region has 13 residues. The germline gives CDR1 DFQATT, CDR2 SNEGSKA (reference sequence). The V end was cut by 2 bases, the J end by 3 bases, with 10 bases between. The CDR3 region is CSARQGGDYGYTF. Written as DNA, the CDR3 is TGCAGTGCTAGACAGGGTGGCGACTATGGCTACACCTTC.

The table lists this clonotype with a few counts. The chain couples TRBV7-6 to TRBJ1-5; possible D gene TRBD1, 6 bases. CDR1 is SGHVS and CDR2 is FNYEAQ in the germline V gene. The CDR3 length is 16 residues. Trimming stripped 5 bases from V and 3 bases from J, with 17 bases between. The DNA of the CDR3 is TGTGCCAGCAGCCCAAACCTTCGACAGGCCAATCAGCCCCAGCATTTT. Translated, it gives CASSPNLRQANQPQHF.

Written as DNA, the CDR3 is TGCAGCGGGTTCCTTAACTATGGCTACACCTTC. This codes for CSGFLNYGYTF. The chain carries TRBV29-1 and TRBJ1-2; no definite D call. The V end was cut by 7 bases, the J end by 1 base, with 7 bases between. CDR1 SQVTM and CDR2 ANQGSEA come from the germline V gene. This CDR3 has 11 amino acids.

This clonotype was detected only a few times. This chain connects TRBV9 to TRBJ1-1, with 7 nucleotides matching TRBD1. The CDR3 runs 15 residues. V lost 4 bases, J lost 0 bases, and 6 bases stayed unmatched. Germline CDR1 is SGDLS and CDR2 is YYNGEE. The CDR3 DNA sequence: TGTGCCAGCAGCCCCTGGACAGGCATGAACACTGAAGCTTTCTTT. Translating gives CASSPWTGMNTEAFF.

The chain recombines TRBV20-1 with TRBJ1-5, with 7 positions matching TRBD1. V shed 0 bases, J shed 3 bases, and the junction held 8 bases outside the gene matches. The germline V gene encodes CDR1 DFQATT and CDR2 SNEGSKA (reference sequence). There are 16 residues in the CDR3. CDR3 sequence (DNA): TGCAGTGCTAGAGAACCACTGGACAGGAACAATCAGCCCCAGCATTTT. Protein sequence: CSAREPLDRNNQPQHF.